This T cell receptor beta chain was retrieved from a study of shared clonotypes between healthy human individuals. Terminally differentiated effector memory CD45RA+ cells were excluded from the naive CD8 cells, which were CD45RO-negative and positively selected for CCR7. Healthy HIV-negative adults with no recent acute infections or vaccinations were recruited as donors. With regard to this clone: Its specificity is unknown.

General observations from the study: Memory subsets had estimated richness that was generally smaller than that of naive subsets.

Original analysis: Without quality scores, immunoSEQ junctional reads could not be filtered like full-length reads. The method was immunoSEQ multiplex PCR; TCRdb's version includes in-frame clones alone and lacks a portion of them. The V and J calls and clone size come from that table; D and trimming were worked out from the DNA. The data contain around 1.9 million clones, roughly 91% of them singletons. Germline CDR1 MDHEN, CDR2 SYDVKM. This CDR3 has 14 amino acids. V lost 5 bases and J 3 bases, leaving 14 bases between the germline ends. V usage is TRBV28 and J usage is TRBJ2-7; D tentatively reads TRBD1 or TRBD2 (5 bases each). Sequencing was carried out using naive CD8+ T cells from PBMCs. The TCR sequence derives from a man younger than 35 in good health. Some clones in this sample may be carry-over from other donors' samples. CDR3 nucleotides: TGTGCCAGCAGTAAGGGACCAGAAGTCTACGAGCAGTACTTC. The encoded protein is CASSKGPEVYEQYF.